This entry features one T cell receptor (beta chain) sequence. The data derive from a study of blood T cell repertoires in COVID-19. CDR3 length: 15 amino acids. The V end lost 2 bases, the J end lost 3 bases, and 10 bases lay between the germline ends. Per germline, CDR1 MDHEN and CDR2 SYDVKM. Profiling relied on immunoSEQ multiplex PCR, and the TCRdb table lists in-frame clones only, not all of them. Of roughly 150,000 clones in the sample, less than 90% were seen once. The TCR was taken from a woman in her 70s with acute or convalescent COVID-19. The chain couples TRBV28 to TRBJ2-2, with D maybe TRBD2 (6 bases). The sequenced material came from peripheral blood. The CDR3 sequence: CASSLAGRDTGELFF. The CDR3 DNA reads TGTGCCAGCAGTTTAGCGGGACGGGACACCGGGGAGCTGTTTTTT.